This TCR beta chain was observed in a study of T cells after yellow fever vaccination. Study results and limitations: Most clones from primary vaccination resurfaced after the booster (approximately 96% CD4, 88% CD8). The study found a weaker secondary response that peaked faster, day 5 versus 15. Some clonotypes, a small share, were shared between CD4 and CD8 compartments.

The length of the CDR3 is 15 residues. In germline, CDR1 is SEHNR, CDR2 FQNEAQ (reference sequence). V shed 5 bases, J shed 6 bases, and the junction held 7 bases outside the gene matches. TCRdb redid the calling of the 5' RACE reads with MiXCR, one entry per CDR3 protein. The sample consists of hundreds of thousands of distinct CDR3 sequences, approximately 3.9% of them appearing once. This clonotype was seen repeatedly, ten times or more. Antigen unknown. Sequenced material: PBMCs, taken on the day of the yellow fever booster vaccination. The origin of this receptor is a man aged 18 to 29 who received the YFV17D yellow fever vaccine. The V and J genes are TRBV7-9 and TRBJ2-1; 10 nucleotides line up with TRBD2. The CDR3 protein is CASSPRLAGTNEQFF. CDR3 coding DNA: TGTGCCAGCAGCCCTCGACTAGCGGGCACCAATGAGCAGTTCTTC. The full variable domain, rest sourced from reference TRBV7-9 and TRBJ2-1, is DTGVSQNPRHKITKRGQNVTFRCDPISEHNRLYWYRQTLGQGPEFLTYFQNEAQLEKSRLLSDRFSAERPKGSFSTLEIQRTEQGDSAMYLCASSPRLAGTNEQFFGPGTRLTVL.